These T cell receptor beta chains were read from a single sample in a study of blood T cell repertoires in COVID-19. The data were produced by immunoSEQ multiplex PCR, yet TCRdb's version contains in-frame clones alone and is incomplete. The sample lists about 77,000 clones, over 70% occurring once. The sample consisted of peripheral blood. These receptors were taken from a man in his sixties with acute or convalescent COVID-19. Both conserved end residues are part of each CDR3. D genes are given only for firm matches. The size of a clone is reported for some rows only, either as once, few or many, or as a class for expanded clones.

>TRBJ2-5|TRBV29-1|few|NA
CSVRQYQETQYF
TGCAGCGTTAGACAGTACCAAGAGACCCAGTACTTC
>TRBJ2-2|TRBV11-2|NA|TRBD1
CASSSGGTGYTGELFF
TGTGCCAGCAGCTCAGGGGGGACAGGCTACACCGGGGAGCTGTTTTTT
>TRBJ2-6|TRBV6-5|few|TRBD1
CASRKQGAGANVLTF
TGTGCCAGCAGGAAACAGGGGGCTGGGGCCAACGTCCTGACTTTC
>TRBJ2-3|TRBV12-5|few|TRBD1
CASGSLTGDLSTDTQYF
TGTGCTAGTGGTTCGTTGACAGGGGACCTTAGCACAGATACGCAGTATTTT
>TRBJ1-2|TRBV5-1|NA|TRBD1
CASSFGQVYGYTF
TGCGCCAGCAGCTTCGGACAGGTCTATGGCTACACCTTC
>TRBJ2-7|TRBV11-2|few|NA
CASSSGPGGDYEQYF
TGTGCCAGCAGCTCCGGACCCGGCGGGGATTACGAGCAGTACTTC
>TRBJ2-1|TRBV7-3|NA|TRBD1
CASSLTAAGGSYEQFF
TGTGCCAGCAGCTTAACGGCGGCAGGGGGCAGCTATGAGCAGTTCTTC
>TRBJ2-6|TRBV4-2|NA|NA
CASSQNRDNVLTF
TGTGCCAGCAGCCAAAATCGGGACAACGTCCTGACTTTC
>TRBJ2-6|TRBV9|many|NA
CASSFLFSGANVLTF
TGTGCCAGCAGCTTCCTGTTCTCTGGGGCCAACGTCCTGACTTTC
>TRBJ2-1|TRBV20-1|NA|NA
CSASWSGVPGMVEQFF
TGCAGTGCTAGTTGGTCCGGTGTCCCGGGGATGGTTGAGCAGTTCTTC
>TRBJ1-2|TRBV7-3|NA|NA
CASSRDSNYGYTF
TGTGCCAGCAGCCGAGACAGTAACTATGGCTACACCTTC
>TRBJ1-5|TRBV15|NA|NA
CATSRDYPGRIRQPQHF
TGTGCCACCAGCAGAGATTATCCGGGGAGGATAAGGCAGCCCCAGCATTTT
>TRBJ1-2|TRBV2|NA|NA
CASSGRGYGYTF
TGTGCCAGCAGTGGAAGGGGGTATGGCTACACCTTC
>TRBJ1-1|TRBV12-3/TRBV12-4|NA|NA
CASRQENTEAFF
TGTGCCAGCCGACAGGAGAACACTGAAGCTTTCTTT
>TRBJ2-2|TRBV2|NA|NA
CAGAHSRVRTGELFF
TGTGCCGGAGCCCATAGCAGGGTGAGGACCGGGGAGCTGTTTTTT
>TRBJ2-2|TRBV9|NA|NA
CASSVELATNGELFF
TGTGCCAGCAGCGTAGAACTAGCTACGAACGGGGAGCTGTTTTTT
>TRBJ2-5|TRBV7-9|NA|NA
CASSWPTSGGMETQYF
TGTGCCAGCAGCTGGCCCACATCAGGGGGGATGGAGACCCAGTACTTC
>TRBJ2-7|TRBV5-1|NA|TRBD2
CASSLPAGDSYEQYF
TGCGCCAGCAGCTTACCAGCGGGAGACTCCTACGAGCAGTACTTC
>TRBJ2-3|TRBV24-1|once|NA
CATSDLAPVSTDTQYF
TGTGCCACCAGTGATTTGGCACCGGTTAGCACAGATACGCAGTATTTT
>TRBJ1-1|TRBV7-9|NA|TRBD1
CASSLDRGYTEAFF
TGTGCCAGCAGCCTGGACAGGGGATATACTGAAGCTTTCTTT
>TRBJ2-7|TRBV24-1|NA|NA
CATSGGHGREQYF
TGTGCCACCAGTGGGGGACATGGCAGGGAGCAGTACTTC
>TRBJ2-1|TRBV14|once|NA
CASSRGQLNEQFF
TGTGCCAGCAGCCGTGGACAACTCAATGAGCAGTTCTTC
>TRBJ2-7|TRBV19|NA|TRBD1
CASRTGTGGYEQYF
TGTGCCAGTAGGACCGGGACAGGGGGCTACGAGCAGTACTTC
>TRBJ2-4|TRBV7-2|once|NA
CASSLRLAKNIQYF
TGTGCCAGCAGCTTACGGTTAGCCAAAAACATTCAGTACTTC
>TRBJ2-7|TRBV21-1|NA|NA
CASSRTSGSYEQYF
TGTGCCAGCAGCAGGACTAGCGGCTCCTACGAGCAGTACTTC
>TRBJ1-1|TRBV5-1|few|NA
CASSLGGDTEAFF
TGCGCCAGCAGCTTAGGGGGAGACACTGAAGCTTTCTTT
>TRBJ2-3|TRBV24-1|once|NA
CATSPPGDTQYF
TGTGCCACCAGCCCCCCAGGTGATACGCAGTATTTT
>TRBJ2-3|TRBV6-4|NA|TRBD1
CASKDRRTGGQRSTDTQYF
TGTGCCAGCAAAGACCGCCGGACAGGGGGCCAACGGAGCACAGATACGCAGTATTTT
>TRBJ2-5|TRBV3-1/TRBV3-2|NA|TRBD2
CASSPQTSGGETQYF
TGTGCCAGCAGCCCCCAGACTAGCGGGGGAGAGACCCAGTACTTC
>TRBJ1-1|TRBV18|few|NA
CASSPWGRTNTEAFF
TGTGCCAGCTCACCCTGGGGGCGAACGAACACTGAAGCTTTCTTT